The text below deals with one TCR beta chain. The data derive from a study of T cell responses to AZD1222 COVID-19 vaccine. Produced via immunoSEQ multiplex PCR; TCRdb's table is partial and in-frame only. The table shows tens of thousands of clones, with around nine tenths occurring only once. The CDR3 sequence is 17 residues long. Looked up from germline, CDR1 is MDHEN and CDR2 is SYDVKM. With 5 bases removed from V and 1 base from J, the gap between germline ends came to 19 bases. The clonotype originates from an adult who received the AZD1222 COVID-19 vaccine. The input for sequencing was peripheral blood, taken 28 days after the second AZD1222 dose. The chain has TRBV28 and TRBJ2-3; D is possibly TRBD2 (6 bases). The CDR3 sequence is CASSIKGWASGTDTQYF. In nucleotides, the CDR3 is TGTGCCAGCAGTATAAAAGGTTGGGCTAGCGGCACAGATACGCAGTATTTT.